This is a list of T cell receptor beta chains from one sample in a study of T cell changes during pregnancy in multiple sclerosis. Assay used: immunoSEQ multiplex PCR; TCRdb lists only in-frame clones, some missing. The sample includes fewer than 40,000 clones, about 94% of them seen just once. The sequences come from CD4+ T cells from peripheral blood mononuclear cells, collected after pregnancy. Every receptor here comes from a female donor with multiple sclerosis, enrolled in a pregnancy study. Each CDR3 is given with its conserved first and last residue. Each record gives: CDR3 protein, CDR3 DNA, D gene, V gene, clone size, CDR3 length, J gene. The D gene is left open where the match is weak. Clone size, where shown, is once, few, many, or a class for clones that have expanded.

CDR3 protein: CASRLDSGNTIYF; CDR3 DNA: TGTGCCAGCAGACTGGACTCTGGAAACACCATATATTTT; D gene: .; V gene: TRBV19; clone size: .; CDR3 length: 13; J gene: TRBJ1-3
CDR3 protein: CASSLGQLSSTDTQYF; CDR3 DNA: TGTGCCAGCAGCTTGGGACAGCTTTCTAGCACAGATACGCAGTATTTT; D gene: .; V gene: TRBV5-4; clone size: .; CDR3 length: 16; J gene: TRBJ2-3
CDR3 protein: CASSLAGQNTEAFF; CDR3 DNA: TGTGCCAGCAGCTTAGCGGGACAGAACACTGAAGCTTTCTTT; D gene: .; V gene: TRBV7-9; clone size: .; CDR3 length: 14; J gene: TRBJ1-1
CDR3 protein: CASSLGSGEEDTQYF; CDR3 DNA: TGTGCCAGCAGCTTGGGGTCGGGGGAGGAAGATACGCAGTATTTT; D gene: .; V gene: TRBV11-3; clone size: .; CDR3 length: 15; J gene: TRBJ2-3
CDR3 protein: CASSSGQFGETQYF; CDR3 DNA: TGTGCCAGCAGCTCGGGACAGTTCGGAGAGACCCAGTACTTC; D gene: TRBD1; V gene: TRBV7-3; clone size: .; CDR3 length: 14; J gene: TRBJ2-5
CDR3 protein: CASSRDRAVVTEAFF; CDR3 DNA: TGTGCCAGCAGTAGGGACAGGGCGGTCGTAACTGAAGCTTTCTTT; D gene: TRBD1; V gene: TRBV5-4; clone size: .; CDR3 length: 15; J gene: TRBJ1-1
CDR3 protein: CASSLEGLADRQYF; CDR3 DNA: TGTGCCAGCAGCTTAGAGGGACTAGCGGATCGGCAGTACTTC; D gene: TRBD2; V gene: TRBV7-8; clone size: .; CDR3 length: 14; J gene: TRBJ2-7
CDR3 protein: CASSLGGSYGYTF; CDR3 DNA: TGTGCCAGCAGCTTGGGGGGCAGCTATGGCTACACCTTC; D gene: .; V gene: TRBV5-4; clone size: .; CDR3 length: 13; J gene: TRBJ1-2
CDR3 protein: CASSITSGEYNEQFF; CDR3 DNA: TGTGCCAGTAGTATAACTAGCGGGGAATACAATGAGCAGTTCTTC; D gene: TRBD2; V gene: TRBV19; clone size: .; CDR3 length: 15; J gene: TRBJ2-1
CDR3 protein: CASSLLDSLNEQFF; CDR3 DNA: TGTGCCAGCAGCTTACTGGACAGCCTCAATGAGCAGTTCTTC; D gene: .; V gene: TRBV9; clone size: .; CDR3 length: 14; J gene: TRBJ2-1
CDR3 protein: CASSVGGGSYNEQFF; CDR3 DNA: TGTGCCAGCAGCGTAGGGGGAGGTTCCTACAATGAGCAGTTCTTC; D gene: .; V gene: TRBV9; clone size: .; CDR3 length: 15; J gene: TRBJ2-1
CDR3 protein: CASSLWDREPNEQFF; CDR3 DNA: TGTGCCAGCAGTCTATGGGACAGGGAACCCAATGAGCAGTTCTTC; D gene: TRBD1; V gene: TRBV27; clone size: once; CDR3 length: 15; J gene: TRBJ2-1
CDR3 protein: CASSLDRPATSPLHF; CDR3 DNA: TGTGCCAGCAGCCTCGACAGGCCGGCCACGTCACCCCTCCACTTT; D gene: .; V gene: TRBV6-5; clone size: .; CDR3 length: 15; J gene: TRBJ1-6
CDR3 protein: CASSSRFAGTGNTGELFF; CDR3 DNA: TGTGCCAGCAGCTCCCGATTCGCCGGGACTGGGAACACCGGGGAGCTGTTTTTT; D gene: .; V gene: TRBV7-2; clone size: .; CDR3 length: 18; J gene: TRBJ2-2
CDR3 protein: CASSRDSMNTEAFF; CDR3 DNA: TGTGCCAGCAGCCGGGACTCCATGAACACTGAAGCTTTCTTT; D gene: .; V gene: TRBV11-3; clone size: .; CDR3 length: 14; J gene: TRBJ1-1
CDR3 protein: CASSSGGGDTDTQYF; CDR3 DNA: TGTGCCAGCAGTTCTGGCGGGGGGGACACAGATACGCAGTATTTT; D gene: TRBD2; V gene: TRBV28; clone size: .; CDR3 length: 15; J gene: TRBJ2-3
CDR3 protein: CASSYWAGGTDTQYF; CDR3 DNA: TGTGCCAGCAGTTATTGGGCAGGGGGCACAGATACGCAGTATTTT; D gene: .; V gene: TRBV6-5; clone size: .; CDR3 length: 15; J gene: TRBJ2-3
CDR3 protein: CASSLGLAGVDEQYF; CDR3 DNA: TGCGCCAGCAGCTTGGGATTAGCGGGGGTGGACGAGCAGTACTTC; D gene: TRBD2; V gene: TRBV5-1; clone size: .; CDR3 length: 15; J gene: TRBJ2-7
CDR3 protein: CAWSVQGLRLTEAFF; CDR3 DNA: TGTGCCTGGAGTGTACAGGGTCTTAGGTTGACTGAAGCTTTCTTT; D gene: .; V gene: TRBV30; clone size: .; CDR3 length: 15; J gene: TRBJ1-1
CDR3 protein: CASRETSGGLTGELFF; CDR3 DNA: TGTGCCAGCAGAGAAACTAGCGGGGGGTTGACCGGGGAGCTGTTTTTT; D gene: TRBD2; V gene: TRBV2; clone size: .; CDR3 length: 16; J gene: TRBJ2-2
CDR3 protein: CATSTWTGAYGYTF; CDR3 DNA: TGTGCCACCAGCACGTGGACAGGTGCCTATGGCTACACCTTC; D gene: TRBD1; V gene: TRBV15; clone size: .; CDR3 length: 14; J gene: TRBJ1-2
CDR3 protein: CASSRDSSGNTIYF; CDR3 DNA: TGTGCCAGCAGCAGGGACAGCTCTGGAAACACCATATATTTT; D gene: TRBD1; V gene: TRBV5-4; clone size: .; CDR3 length: 14; J gene: TRBJ1-3
CDR3 protein: CASSTRGGTYEQYF; CDR3 DNA: TGTGCCAGCAGCACTCGGGGGGGGACCTACGAGCAGTACTTC; D gene: TRBD2; V gene: TRBV5-4; clone size: .; CDR3 length: 14; J gene: TRBJ2-7
CDR3 protein: CASSSGQNSPLHF; CDR3 DNA: TGTGCCAGCAGCTCAGGGCAGAATTCACCCCTCCACTTT; D gene: .; V gene: TRBV7-8; clone size: .; CDR3 length: 13; J gene: TRBJ1-6
CDR3 protein: CASSEARDRGNEQFF; CDR3 DNA: TGTGCCAGCAGTGAAGCCCGGGACAGGGGCAATGAGCAGTTCTTC; D gene: TRBD1; V gene: TRBV6-1; clone size: .; CDR3 length: 15; J gene: TRBJ2-1
CDR3 protein: CASSSRTGVNEQFF; CDR3 DNA: TGCGCCAGCAGCTCCAGGACAGGGGTGAATGAGCAGTTCTTC; D gene: TRBD1; V gene: TRBV5-1; clone size: .; CDR3 length: 14; J gene: TRBJ2-1
CDR3 protein: CASSLNRGKVLHF; CDR3 DNA: TGTGCCAGCAGCCTAAACAGGGGGAAGGTCCTCCACTTT; D gene: TRBD1; V gene: TRBV14; clone size: .; CDR3 length: 13; J gene: TRBJ1-6
CDR3 protein: CASSLTKNTEAFF; CDR3 DNA: TGTGCCAGCAGCTTAACCAAGAACACTGAAGCTTTCTTT; D gene: .; V gene: TRBV7-3; clone size: .; CDR3 length: 13; J gene: TRBJ1-1
CDR3 protein: CASSPFADSSNTGELFF; CDR3 DNA: TGTGCCAGCTCACCATTTGCAGACAGCTCGAACACCGGGGAGCTGTTTTTT; D gene: .; V gene: TRBV18; clone size: .; CDR3 length: 17; J gene: TRBJ2-2
CDR3 protein: CAVKGALDTEAFF; CDR3 DNA: TGTGCCGTCAAGGGGGCCTTGGACACTGAAGCTTTCTTT; D gene: TRBD1; V gene: TRBV6-5; clone size: .; CDR3 length: 13; J gene: TRBJ1-1
CDR3 protein: CASSERTAPEPQHF; CDR3 DNA: TGCGCCAGCAGCGAAAGGACAGCCCCAGAGCCCCAGCATTTT; D gene: .; V gene: TRBV10-2; clone size: .; CDR3 length: 14; J gene: TRBJ1-5
CDR3 protein: CASSPSGADTQYF; CDR3 DNA: TGTGCCAGCTCACCATCGGGGGCAGATACGCAGTATTTT; D gene: .; V gene: TRBV18; clone size: .; CDR3 length: 13; J gene: TRBJ2-3
CDR3 protein: CASSVAFGGGSYNEQFF; CDR3 DNA: TGTGCCAGCAGCGTCGCTTTCGGGGGGGGCTCCTACAATGAGCAGTTCTTC; D gene: TRBD2; V gene: TRBV9; clone size: once; CDR3 length: 17; J gene: TRBJ2-1
CDR3 protein: CASSPRRQGALQLDQPQHF; CDR3 DNA: TGTGCCAGCTCACCAAGAAGACAGGGGGCCCTGCAGCTGGATCAGCCCCAGCATTTT; D gene: TRBD1; V gene: TRBV18; clone size: .; CDR3 length: 19; J gene: TRBJ1-5
CDR3 protein: CASSWRWDSSYEQYF; CDR3 DNA: TGTGCCAGCAGCTGGCGGTGGGACTCCTCCTACGAGCAGTACTTC; D gene: .; V gene: TRBV5-5; clone size: .; CDR3 length: 15; J gene: TRBJ2-7
CDR3 protein: CASTYGGPSDTQYF; CDR3 DNA: TGTGCCAGCACATACGGGGGGCCATCCGATACGCAGTATTTT; D gene: .; V gene: TRBV6-1; clone size: .; CDR3 length: 14; J gene: TRBJ2-3
CDR3 protein: CANTQWAGNYGYTF; CDR3 DNA: TGTGCCAACACCCAGTGGGCAGGGAATTATGGCTACACCTTC; D gene: .; V gene: TRBV6-6; clone size: .; CDR3 length: 14; J gene: TRBJ1-2
CDR3 protein: CASSPWTGKYNEQFF; CDR3 DNA: TGCGCCAGCAGCCCATGGACAGGAAAATACAATGAGCAGTTCTTC; D gene: TRBD1; V gene: TRBV5-1; clone size: .; CDR3 length: 15; J gene: TRBJ2-1
CDR3 protein: CASSVTGTTGWSF; CDR3 DNA: TGTGCCAGCAGCGTGACAGGGACCACCGGATGGAGCTTC; D gene: TRBD1; V gene: TRBV7-9; clone size: .; CDR3 length: 13; J gene: TRBJ1-2
CDR3 protein: CASSQEMAGGTNEKLFF; CDR3 DNA: TGTGCCAGCAGCCAAGAAATGGCGGGAGGGACTAATGAAAAACTGTTTTTT; D gene: .; V gene: TRBV4-2; clone size: .; CDR3 length: 17; J gene: TRBJ1-4
CDR3 protein: CASSQPGQAYNEQFF; CDR3 DNA: TGCGCCAGCAGCCAGCCGGGACAGGCGTACAATGAGCAGTTCTTC; D gene: TRBD1; V gene: TRBV4-1; clone size: .; CDR3 length: 15; J gene: TRBJ2-1
CDR3 protein: CASSSRDRGNQPQHF; CDR3 DNA: TGTGCCAGCAGCTCCCGGGACAGGGGTAACCAGCCCCAGCATTTT; D gene: TRBD1; V gene: TRBV7-8; clone size: .; CDR3 length: 15; J gene: TRBJ1-5
CDR3 protein: CASSQAAGEKLFF; CDR3 DNA: TGTGCTAGCAGCCAAGCGGCTGGAGAAAAACTGTTTTTT; D gene: .; V gene: TRBV7-7; clone size: .; CDR3 length: 13; J gene: TRBJ1-4
CDR3 protein: CASSYGQAVFF; CDR3 DNA: TGTGCCAGCAGCTACGGACAGGCGGTGTTTTTT; D gene: TRBD1; V gene: TRBV6-1; clone size: .; CDR3 length: 11; J gene: TRBJ1-4
CDR3 protein: CASSMDGLDTEAFF; CDR3 DNA: TGTGCCAGCTCCATGGACGGACTGGACACTGAAGCTTTCTTT; D gene: .; V gene: TRBV19; clone size: .; CDR3 length: 14; J gene: TRBJ1-1
CDR3 protein: CASSQPGYGYTF; CDR3 DNA: TGTGCCAGCAGTCAGCCGGGCTATGGCTACACCTTC; D gene: .; V gene: TRBV6-5; clone size: few; CDR3 length: 12; J gene: TRBJ1-2
CDR3 protein: CASSLYRGYNGYTF; CDR3 DNA: TGTGCCAGCAGTTTATATCGGGGGTACAATGGCTACACCTTC; D gene: .; V gene: TRBV27; clone size: once; CDR3 length: 14; J gene: TRBJ1-2
CDR3 protein: CAISREPRGGRGGYTF; CDR3 DNA: TGTGCCATCAGTCGCGAGCCGCGGGGGGGGCGCGGGGGCTACACCTTC; D gene: .; V gene: TRBV10-3; clone size: .; CDR3 length: 16; J gene: TRBJ1-2
CDR3 protein: CASSYSSPLFRDTQYF; CDR3 DNA: TGTGCCAGCAGTTACTCGTCCCCCCTATTCAGGGATACGCAGTATTTT; D gene: .; V gene: TRBV6-6; clone size: .; CDR3 length: 16; J gene: TRBJ2-3
CDR3 protein: CASRRAGSSYEQYF; CDR3 DNA: TGTGCCAGCAGGAGGGCGGGAAGCTCCTACGAGCAGTACTTC; D gene: .; V gene: TRBV6-1; clone size: once; CDR3 length: 14; J gene: TRBJ2-7
CDR3 protein: CASSLRGPYGYTF; CDR3 DNA: TGTGCCAGCAGCCTCAGGGGGCCCTATGGCTACACCTTC; D gene: TRBD1; V gene: TRBV5-4; clone size: .; CDR3 length: 13; J gene: TRBJ1-2
CDR3 protein: CASSPPGGGSVEQFF; CDR3 DNA: TGTGCCAGCTCACCACCGGGCGGGGGTTCTGTTGAGCAGTTCTTC; D gene: TRBD2; V gene: TRBV18; clone size: .; CDR3 length: 15; J gene: TRBJ2-1
CDR3 protein: CASSLGAAVKNIQYF; CDR3 DNA: TGTGCCAGCAGCTTGGGAGCAGCGGTCAAAAACATTCAGTACTTC; D gene: .; V gene: TRBV14; clone size: .; CDR3 length: 15; J gene: TRBJ2-4
CDR3 protein: CASSFKTGGTEAFF; CDR3 DNA: TGTGCCAGCTCATTTAAGACAGGGGGCACTGAAGCTTTCTTT; D gene: TRBD1; V gene: TRBV18; clone size: .; CDR3 length: 14; J gene: TRBJ1-1
CDR3 protein: CASSIRLAGGGLLETQYF; CDR3 DNA: TGTGCCAGTAGTATCCGGCTAGCGGGGGGCGGGTTGCTGGAGACCCAGTACTTC; D gene: TRBD2; V gene: TRBV19; clone size: .; CDR3 length: 18; J gene: TRBJ2-5
CDR3 protein: CASSLRTGSGNTIYF; CDR3 DNA: TGTGCCAGCAGTTTACGAACAGGGTCTGGAAACACCATATATTTT; D gene: .; V gene: TRBV5-4; clone size: .; CDR3 length: 15; J gene: TRBJ1-3
CDR3 protein: CASSPRDRLASGYTF; CDR3 DNA: TGCGCCAGCAGTCCAAGAGACAGGCTAGCTTCGGGCTACACCTTC; D gene: .; V gene: TRBV4-1; clone size: once; CDR3 length: 15; J gene: TRBJ1-2
CDR3 protein: CASYRQGSYNEQFF; CDR3 DNA: TGTGCCAGCTACCGACAGGGCTCCTACAATGAGCAGTTCTTC; D gene: TRBD1; V gene: TRBV6-5; clone size: .; CDR3 length: 14; J gene: TRBJ2-1
CDR3 protein: CASSFSTVTNSGANVLTF; CDR3 DNA: TGCGCCAGCAGCTTCTCGACAGTAACAAACTCTGGGGCCAACGTCCTGACTTTC; D gene: .; V gene: TRBV5-1; clone size: .; CDR3 length: 18; J gene: TRBJ2-6